A single sample is the source of the 32 T cell receptor beta chains below, sequenced in a study of control samples from healthy donors and cancer patients. Assay used: immunoSEQ multiplex PCR; TCRdb lists only in-frame clones, some missing. The sample consists of fewer than 200,000 clones, 90% of them appearing once. The source material was blood. These receptors were taken from a woman aged 50 to 60 in good health.

The chain links TRBV27 to TRBJ2-1; 7 bases are shared with TRBD2. V lost 6 bases and J lost 3; bases outside the gene matches: 17. This CDR3 comprises 18 residues. Germline V lookup: CDR1 MNHEY, CDR2 SMNVEV (reference sequence). The DNA of the CDR3 is TGTGCCAGCAGCCCCGATCCTCCCGGGACTATGGGCTACAATGAGCAGTTCTTC. Its translation: CASSPDPPGTMGYNEQFF.

This clone has a single count. The V and J genes are TRBV10-1 and TRBJ1-2; weak D call: TRBD1 (6 bases). CDR3 size: 17 residues. Germline-derived CDR1 and CDR2 are WNHNN and SYGVQD (reference sequence). Trimming shortened V by 2 bases and J by 0 bases, and 16 bases separated the two germline ends. CDR3 amino acids: CASSERTDILANYGYTF. CDR3 in DNA: TGCGCCAGCAGTGAGCGGACAGATATATTAGCTAACTATGGCTACACCTTC.

The chain uses TRBV24-1 and TRBJ1-5; D is possibly TRBD1 (5 bases). The germline gives CDR1 KGHDR, CDR2 SFDVKD. The CDR3 covers 14 residues. Trimming took off 6 bases at V and 4 bases at J, with 12 bases between the two ends. CDR3 loop: CATSPGLGNQPQHF. CDR3 coding DNA: TGTGCCACCAGTCCGGGACTGGGGAATCAGCCCCAGCATTTT.

The genes are TRBV27 and TRBJ2-7, with D hard to call. The CDR3 loop spans 9 amino acids. V lost 8 bases to trimming and J lost 4 bases, with 3 bases between them. In germline, CDR1 is MNHEY, CDR2 SMNVEV (reference sequence). The CDR3 loop is CASGYEQYF. DNA of the CDR3: TGTGCCAGCGGATACGAGCAGTACTTC.

This clone was seen once. The chain couples TRBV4-2 to TRBJ2-2, with 8 nucleotides matching TRBD1. The CDR3 loop spans 15 amino acids. After removal of 4 bases from V and 5 bases from J, the junction contained 6 bases not matched to a gene. Germline CDR1 reads LGHNA; CDR2 reads YNFKEQ. The CDR3 here is CASSPRDRQTGELFF. The CDR3 DNA sequence: TGTGCCAGCAGCCCTCGGGACAGGCAGACCGGGGAGCTGTTTTTT.

The chain links TRBV13 to TRBJ2-7; D gene ambiguous. The CDR3 runs to 12 residues. The V and J ends lost 0 bases and 7 bases respectively, with 7 bases between them. The germline gives CDR1 PRHDT, CDR2 FYEKMQ (reference sequence). CDR3 loop: CASSLGLGEQYF. Here the CDR3 DNA reads TGTGCCAGCAGCTTAGGTCTTGGGGAGCAGTACTTC. The variable domain in full, completed from reference TRBV13 and TRBJ2-7, reads AAGVIQSPRHLIKEKRETATLKCYPIPRHDTVYWYQQGPGQDPQFLISFYEKMQSDKGSIPDRFSAQQFSDYHSELNMSSLELGDSALYFCASSLGLGEQYFGPGTRLTVT.

The chain links TRBV5-6 to TRBJ2-1; the D is unclear. The V gene lost 4 bases and the J gene lost 8 bases, with 7 bases spanning the gap. Germline V gene lookup returns CDR1 SGHDT and CDR2 YYEEEE. The CDR3 has 11 residues. The CDR3 region is CASSTYHEQFF. The CDR3 DNA sequence: TGTGCCAGCAGCACATATCATGAGCAGTTCTTC.

This rearrangement joins TRBV28 to TRBJ1-1; no reliable D call. Trimming took 6 bases from V and 10 from J, leaving 15 bases between them. The germline V gene encodes CDR1 MDHEN and CDR2 SYDVKM. The CDR3 extends over 12 amino acids. CDR3: CASSLPSRAAFF. The DNA for the CDR3 is TGTGCCAGCAGCTTGCCCAGTCGGGCAGCTTTCTTT.

The genes are TRBV6-1 and TRBJ1-5; a weak D match, TRBD1 (5 bases). Trimming took 2 bases from V and 6 from J, leaving 11 bases between them. CDR3 length: 14 amino acids. CDR1 is MNHNS, CDR2 SASEGT, per germline. Here the CDR3 reads CASSEQGGGQPQHF. CDR3 DNA: TGTGCCAGCAGTGAACAGGGTGGGGGTCAGCCCCAGCATTTT.

In its sample, this clone was seen a few times. The chain carries TRBV19 and TRBJ1-1; perhaps TRBD1 as D (5 bases). The CDR3 is made up of 16 amino acids. V lost 3 bases to trimming and J lost 4 bases, with 18 bases between them. CDR1 is LNHDA and CDR2 is SQIVND in the germline V gene (reference sequence). This CDR3 is CASSIQGGIRVTEAFF. DNA of the CDR3: TGTGCCAGTAGTATTCAGGGAGGGATTCGGGTCACTGAAGCTTTCTTT.

V is TRBV11-3 and J is TRBJ2-1; D is possibly TRBD2 (5 bases). The CDR3 has 15 residues. With 0 bases removed from V and 7 bases from J, the gap between germline ends came to 13 bases. Per the germline V gene, CDR1 is SGHNT and CDR2 is YENEEA. The CDR3 reads CASSLDPAALNEQFF. The DNA for the CDR3 is TGTGCCAGCAGCTTAGATCCAGCGGCCTTAAATGAGCAGTTCTTC.

This clone was seen once. J is TRBJ2-7 and V is TRBV7-8; 8 nucleotides agree with TRBD2. With V trimmed by 1 base and J by 4 bases, 6 bases remained unmatched. CDR3 length: 15 residues. Looked up from germline, CDR1 is SGHVS and CDR2 is FQNEAQ. DNA of the CDR3: TGTGCCAGCAGCTTAGATGGTAGCGGGATTTACGAGCAGTACTTC. Protein product: CASSLDGSGIYEQYF.

This clone was picked up one time. V is TRBV28 and J is TRBJ1-5, with D tentatively TRBD1 (6 bases). V was pared by 6 bases and J by 6 bases, with 27 bases between. CDR3 length: 18 amino acids. Germline V gives CDR1 MDHEN, CDR2 SYDVKM. The CDR3 is CASSLHGGAGMRRQPQHF. The CDR3 DNA reads as TGTGCCAGCAGCTTGCATGGGGGGGCAGGCATGAGGCGTCAGCCCCAGCATTTT.

The chain employs TRBV6-5 and TRBJ1-4; unclear D gene. The germline V gene encodes CDR1 MNHEY and CDR2 SVGAGI. V lost 6 bases to trimming and J lost 6 bases, with 11 bases between them. This CDR3 is built from 13 residues. The CDR3 nucleotides read TGTGCCAGCAGCCGCCTCGCGGATGAAAAACTGTTTTTT. The encoded protein is CASSRLADEKLFF.

V usage is TRBV9 and J usage is TRBJ1-5; no clear D. V was shortened by 0 bases and J by 5 bases, with 9 bases between the two germline ends. The germline CDR1 and CDR2 sequences are SGDLS and YYNGEE. The CDR3 contains 14 residues. The CDR3 protein is CASSVGRSDQPQHF. The CDR3 DNA sequence: TGTGCCAGCAGCGTAGGCAGGTCTGATCAGCCCCAGCATTTT.

This clone has only one observation. This chain links TRBV30 with TRBJ1-6; 7 bases line up with TRBD1. Germline trimming cut 1 base from V and 10 bases from J; bases unmatched to any gene: 7. CDR3 size: 14 residues. From germline, CDR1 is GTSNPN and CDR2 SVGIG (reference sequence). CDR3 nucleotides: TGTGCCTGGAGTGAGGAGGGGGCAAGATCACCCCTCCACTTT. This codes for CAWSEEGARSPLHF.

The count of this clone is one. The rearrangement joins TRBV30 to TRBJ2-7, with D tentatively TRBD1 (6 bases). From germline, CDR1 is GTSNPN and CDR2 SVGIG (reference sequence). V was cut by 4 bases and J by 2 bases, with 12 bases left in between. CDR3 length equals 13 residues. The CDR3 DNA sequence: TGTGCCTGGAAGACAGGCGGTACCTACGAGCAGTACTTC. Its translation: CAWKTGGTYEQYF. The full variable domain, its missing parts supplied by reference TRBV30 and TRBJ2-7, is SQTIHQWPATLVQPVGSPLSLECTVEGTSNPNLYWYRQAAGRGLQLLFYSVGIGQISSEVPQNLSASRPQDRQFILSSKKLLLSDSGFYLCAWKTGGTYEQYFGPGTRLTVT.

The gene calls are TRBV27 and TRBJ1-6; the match to TRBD1 covers 7 bases. V trimming: 5 bases; J trimming: 4 bases; junction bases outside the gene matches: 8. The CDR3 has 16 residues. Germline-derived CDR1 and CDR2 are MNHEY and SMNVEV (reference sequence). CDR3 sequence: CASSNIRDSYNSPLHF. CDR3 coding DNA: TGTGCCAGCAGTAACATCCGGGACAGTTATAATTCACCCCTCCACTTT.

This chain links TRBV9 with TRBJ2-1, with 11 bases lining up with TRBD2. After removal of 0 bases from V and 8 bases from J, the junction contained 4 bases not matched to a gene. This CDR3 contains 15 residues. From germline, CDR1 is SGDLS and CDR2 YYNGEE. This CDR3 reads CASSVGSGRAHEQFF. CDR3 in DNA: TGTGCCAGCAGCGTAGGTAGCGGGAGGGCTCATGAGCAGTTCTTC.

The chain is built from TRBV6-6 and TRBJ2-3; D gene uncertain. V was pared by 6 bases and J by 4 bases, with 8 bases between. Germline CDR1 is MNHNY and CDR2 is SVGAGI (reference sequence). The CDR3 length is 12 residues. The CDR3 loop is CASSHGPDTQYF. CDR3 DNA sequence: TGTGCCAGCAGCCACGGGCCAGATACGCAGTATTTT.

The genes are TRBV5-4 and TRBJ2-3; TRBD2 matches 11 bases. Germline CDR1 and CDR2: SGHNT and YYREEE (reference sequence). The CDR3 consists of 15 residues. J gave up 3 bases and V 1 base, and 1 base lay outside the gene matches. The CDR3 sequence is CASSLLAGGTDTQYF. The DNA for the CDR3 is TGTGCCAGCAGCTTGCTAGCGGGGGGAACAGATACGCAGTATTTT. Supplemented by reference TRBV5-4 and TRBJ2-3, the full variable domain reads ETGVTQSPTHLIKTRGQQVTLRCSSQSGHNTVSWYQQALGQGPQFIFQYYREEENGRGNFPPRFSGLQFPNYSSELNVNALELDDSALYLCASSLLAGGTDTQYFGPGTRLTVL.

This sequence joins TRBV3-1 (or the pseudogene TRBV3-2) and TRBJ1-1, with unresolved D. Germline V gene data show CDR1 as LGHDT and CDR2 as YNNKEL (reference sequence). The V gene lost 0 bases and the J gene lost 1 base, with 6 bases spanning the gap. This CDR3 contains 14 residues. CDR3 residues: CASSQDITNTEAFF. CDR3 coding DNA: TGTGCCAGCAGCCAAGACATCACGAACACTGAAGCTTTCTTT.

This chain uses TRBV19 with TRBJ1-1; D gene uncertain. V dropped 3 bases and J dropped 6 bases, with 11 bases sitting between them. The CDR3 consists of 13 residues. Germline V gene data show CDR1 as LNHDA and CDR2 as SQIVND (reference sequence). The CDR3 sequence is CASSIGDVPEAFF. The CDR3 DNA follows: TGTGCCAGTAGTATTGGGGATGTGCCTGAAGCTTTCTTT.

The rearrangement links TRBV11-2 to TRBJ2-1; D is unclear. This CDR3 has 17 residues. Germline lookup yields CDR1 SGHAT and CDR2 FQNNGV. Trimming left V 0 bases short and J 7 bases short, with 19 bases between. CDR3 in amino acids: CASSLEWGSLFLNEQFF. CDR3 DNA: TGTGCCAGCAGCTTAGAATGGGGTTCACTCTTCCTAAATGAGCAGTTCTTC.

The chain combines TRBV7-9 with TRBJ1-2; 9 bases align to TRBD1. Germline V gene sequence: CDR1 SEHNR, CDR2 FQNEAQ (reference sequence). J was trimmed by 4 bases and V by 3 bases; bases with no gene match: 9. This CDR3 region has 16 residues. For the CDR3, the DNA is TGTGCCAGCAGCTTCTCCGGGACAGGGATACTCTATGGCTACACCTTC. Its protein is CASSFSGTGILYGYTF.

V is TRBV28 and J is TRBJ1-5; D is possibly TRBD1 (6 bases). The CDR3 is 13 residues long. CDR1 is MDHEN and CDR2 is SYDVKM in the germline V gene. Trimming removed 6 bases from V and 7 bases from J, with 13 bases in between. The CDR3 DNA reads TGTGCCAGCAGACAGGGTTCTAAACAGCCCCAGCATTTT. This encodes CASRQGSKQPQHF.

Notes on this clone: Distinct nucleotide sequences in the sample also encode this CDR3. In DNA, the CDR3 is TGCGCCAGCAGCTTGGCGACAGGGGAAAACATTCAGTACTTC. It specifies CASSLATGENIQYF. The chain joins TRBV5-1 to TRBJ2-4; 8 bases align to TRBD1. This CDR3 spans 14 amino acids. V lost 0 bases to trimming and J lost 5 bases; unmatched junction nucleotides: 1. Looked up from germline, CDR1 is SGHRS and CDR2 is YFSETQ. Complete variable domain (other parts from reference TRBV5-1 and TRBJ2-4): KAGVTQTPRYLIKTRGQQVTLSCSPISGHRSVSWYQQTPGQGLQFLFEYFSETQRNKGNFPGRFSGRQFSNSRSEMNVSTLELGDSALYLCASSLATGENIQYFGAGTRLSVL.

This clone turned up a few times. The CDR3: CASSQGNQPQHF. CDR3 coding DNA: TGTGCCAGCAGTCAGGGCAATCAGCCCCAGCATTTT. The J gene is TRBJ1-5, the V gene TRBV6-4; D remains ambiguous. Trimming removed 5 bases from V and 2 bases from J, with 4 bases in between. This CDR3 has 12 residues. Germline CDR1 MRHNA, CDR2 SNTAGT.

This clone was recorded a few times. This chain connects TRBV6-5 to TRBJ1-5, with D unclear. This CDR3 comprises 14 residues. With 5 bases removed from V and 7 bases from J, the gap between germline ends came to 15 bases. Germline V CDR1 and CDR2: MNHEY, SVGAGI. CDR3 in amino acids: CASSPDLTAQPQHF. CDR3 in DNA: TGTGCCAGCAGTCCCGACCTAACAGCGCAGCCCCAGCATTTT.

The J gene is TRBJ1-6, the V gene TRBV5-6; no clear D. This CDR3 is built from 12 residues. V dropped 2 bases and J dropped 8 bases, with 5 bases sitting between them. The germline V gene encodes CDR1 SGHDT and CDR2 YYEEEE. The chain's CDR3 is CASSFLDSPLHF. The DNA for the CDR3 is TGTGCCAGCAGCTTTTTGGATTCACCCCTCCACTTT.

This sequence joins TRBV9 and TRBJ2-2; TRBD1 or TRBD2 may be the D gene (6 bases each). In germline, CDR1 is SGDLS, CDR2 YYNGEE. This CDR3 spans 16 amino acids. V dropped 0 bases and J dropped 3 bases, with 12 bases sitting between them. CDR3 sequence reads: CASSVESGADTGELFF. CDR3 coding DNA: TGTGCCAGCAGCGTAGAGTCGGGGGCGGACACCGGGGAGCTGTTTTTT.

This clone was observed a single time. V and J are TRBV7-9 and TRBJ2-5; 9 bases align to TRBD1. Germline trimming cut 5 bases from V and 5 bases from J; bases unmatched to any gene: 12. CDR1 SEHNR and CDR2 FQNEAQ come from the germline V gene (reference sequence). The CDR3 runs to 16 residues. CDR3 in amino acids: CASSRSGQGIGETQYF. CDR3 nucleotides: TGTGCCAGCAGCCGTAGCGGACAGGGGATTGGGGAGACCCAGTACTTC.